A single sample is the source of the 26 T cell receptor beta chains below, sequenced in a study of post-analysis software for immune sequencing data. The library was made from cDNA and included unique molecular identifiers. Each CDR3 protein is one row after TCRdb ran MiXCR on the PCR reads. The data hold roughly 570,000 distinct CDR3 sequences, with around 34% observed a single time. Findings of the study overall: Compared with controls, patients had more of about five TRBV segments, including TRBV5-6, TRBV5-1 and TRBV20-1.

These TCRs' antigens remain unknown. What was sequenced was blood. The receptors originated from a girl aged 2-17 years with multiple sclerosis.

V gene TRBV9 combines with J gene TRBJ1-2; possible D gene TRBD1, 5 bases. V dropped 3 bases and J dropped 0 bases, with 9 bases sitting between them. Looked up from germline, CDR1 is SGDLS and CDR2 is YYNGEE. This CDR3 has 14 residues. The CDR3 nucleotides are TGTGCCAGCAGCGGGGACCCAGCTAACTATGGCTACACCTTC. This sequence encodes CASSGDPANYGYTF. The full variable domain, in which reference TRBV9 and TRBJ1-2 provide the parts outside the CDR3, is DSGVTQTPKHLITATGQRVTLRCSPRSGDLSVYWYQQSLDQGLQFLIQYYNGEERAKGNILERFSAQQFPDLHSELNLSSLELGDSALYFCASSGDPANYGYTFGSGTRLTVV.

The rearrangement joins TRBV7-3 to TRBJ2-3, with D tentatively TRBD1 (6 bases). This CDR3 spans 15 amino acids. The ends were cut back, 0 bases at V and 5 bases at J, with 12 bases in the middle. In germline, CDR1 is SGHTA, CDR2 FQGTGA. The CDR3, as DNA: TGTGCCAGCAGCTTAACGGGGGCCTACGGAGATACGCAGTATTTT. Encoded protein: CASSLTGAYGDTQYF.

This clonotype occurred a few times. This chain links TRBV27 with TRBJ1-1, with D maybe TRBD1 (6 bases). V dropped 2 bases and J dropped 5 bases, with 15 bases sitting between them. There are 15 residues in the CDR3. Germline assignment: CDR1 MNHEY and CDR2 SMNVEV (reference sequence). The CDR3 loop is CASSLALQGNTEAFF. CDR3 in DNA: TGTGCCAGCAGTTTAGCTTTACAGGGTAATACTGAAGCTTTCTTT.

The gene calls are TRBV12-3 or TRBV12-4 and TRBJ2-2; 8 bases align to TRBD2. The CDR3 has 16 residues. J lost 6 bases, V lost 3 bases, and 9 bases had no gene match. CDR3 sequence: CASSFSSGGGAGELFF. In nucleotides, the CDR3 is TGTGCCAGCAGTTTCTCCAGCGGGGGTGGGGCCGGGGAGCTGTTTTTT.

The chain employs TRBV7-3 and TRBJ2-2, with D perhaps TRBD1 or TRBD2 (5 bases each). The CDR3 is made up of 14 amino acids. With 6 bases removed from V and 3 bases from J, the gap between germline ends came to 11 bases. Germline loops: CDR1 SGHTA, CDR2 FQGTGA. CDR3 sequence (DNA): TGTGCCAGCAGTGAGGGGCGGTACACCGGGGAGCTGTTTTTT. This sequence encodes CASSEGRYTGELFF.

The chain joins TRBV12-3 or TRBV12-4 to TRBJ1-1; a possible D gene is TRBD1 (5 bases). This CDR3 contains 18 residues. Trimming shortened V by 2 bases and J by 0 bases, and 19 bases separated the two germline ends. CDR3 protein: CASSLRYRSLLMNTEAFF. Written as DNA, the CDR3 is TGTGCCAGCAGTTTACGCTACAGGTCGCTCCTAATGAACACTGAAGCTTTCTTT.

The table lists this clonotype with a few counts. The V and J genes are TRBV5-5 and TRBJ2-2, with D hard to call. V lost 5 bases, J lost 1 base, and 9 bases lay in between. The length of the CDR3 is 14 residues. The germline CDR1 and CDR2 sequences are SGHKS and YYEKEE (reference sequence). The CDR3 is CASRRQGNTGELFF. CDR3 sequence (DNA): TGTGCCAGCAGGCGTCAAGGGAACACCGGGGAGCTGTTTTTT.

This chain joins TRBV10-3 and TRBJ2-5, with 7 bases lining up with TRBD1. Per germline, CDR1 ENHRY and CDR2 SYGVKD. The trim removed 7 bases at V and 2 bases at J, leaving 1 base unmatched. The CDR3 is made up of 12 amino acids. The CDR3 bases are TGTGCCATCAAGGGACAGCAAGAGACCCAGTACTTC. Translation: CAIKGQQETQYF.

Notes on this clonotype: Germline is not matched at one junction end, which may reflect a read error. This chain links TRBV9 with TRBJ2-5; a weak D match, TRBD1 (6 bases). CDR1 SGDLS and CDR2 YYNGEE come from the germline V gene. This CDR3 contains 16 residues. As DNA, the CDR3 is TGTGCCGGCAGCGAGAGGGGAGACAGGATTCAAGAGACCCAGTACTTC. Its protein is CAGSERGDRIQETQYF.

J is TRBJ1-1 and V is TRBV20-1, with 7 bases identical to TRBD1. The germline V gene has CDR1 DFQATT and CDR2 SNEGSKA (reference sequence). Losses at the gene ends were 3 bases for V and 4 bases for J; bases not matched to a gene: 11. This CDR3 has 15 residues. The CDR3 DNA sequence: TGCAGTGCTAGTATCCACAGGGGCGGGGGCACTGAAGCTTTCTTT. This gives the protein CSASIHRGGGTEAFF.

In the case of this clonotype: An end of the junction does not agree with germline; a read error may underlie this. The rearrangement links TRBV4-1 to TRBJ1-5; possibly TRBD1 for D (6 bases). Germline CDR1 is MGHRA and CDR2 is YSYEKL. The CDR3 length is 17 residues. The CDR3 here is CASNQADSTHSNQPQHF. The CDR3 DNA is TGCGCCAGCAACCAAGCGGACAGCACCCATAGCAATCAGCCCCAGCATTTT.

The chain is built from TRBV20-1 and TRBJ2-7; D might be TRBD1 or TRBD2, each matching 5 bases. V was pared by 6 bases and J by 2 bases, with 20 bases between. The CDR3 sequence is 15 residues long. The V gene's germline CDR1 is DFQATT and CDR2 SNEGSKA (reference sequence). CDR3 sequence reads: CSAQRPGPYTYEQYF. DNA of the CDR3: TGCAGTGCCCAGCGACCGGGACCCTATACCTACGAGCAGTACTTC.

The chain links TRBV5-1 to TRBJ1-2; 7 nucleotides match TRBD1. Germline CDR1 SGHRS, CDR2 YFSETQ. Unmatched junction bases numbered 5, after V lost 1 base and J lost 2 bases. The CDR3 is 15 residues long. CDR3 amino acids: CASSLPGQKNYGYTF. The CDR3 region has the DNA TGCGCCAGCAGCTTGCCGGGACAGAAGAACTATGGCTACACCTTC.

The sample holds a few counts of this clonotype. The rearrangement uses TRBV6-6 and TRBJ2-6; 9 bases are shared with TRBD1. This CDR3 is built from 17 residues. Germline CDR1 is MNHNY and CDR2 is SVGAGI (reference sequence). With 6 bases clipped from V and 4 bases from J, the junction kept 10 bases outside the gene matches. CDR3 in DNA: TGTGCCAGCAGCTCCGGGACAGGGAAGCCCGGGGCCAACGTCCTGACTTTC. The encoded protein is CASSSGTGKPGANVLTF.

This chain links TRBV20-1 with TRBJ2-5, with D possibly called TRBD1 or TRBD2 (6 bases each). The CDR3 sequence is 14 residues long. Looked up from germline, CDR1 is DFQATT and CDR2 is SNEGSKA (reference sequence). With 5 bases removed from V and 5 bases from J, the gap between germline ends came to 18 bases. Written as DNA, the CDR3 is TGCAGTGCTTTAGGGAAGGGGGGATGGGAGACCCAGTACTTC. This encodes CSALGKGGWETQYF.

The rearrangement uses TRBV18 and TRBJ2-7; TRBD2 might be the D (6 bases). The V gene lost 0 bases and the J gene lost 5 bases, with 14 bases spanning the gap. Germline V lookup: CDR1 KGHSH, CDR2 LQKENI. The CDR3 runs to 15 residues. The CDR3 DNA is TGTGCCAGCTCACCACCCGTAAGACTAGTCCACGAGCAGTACTTC. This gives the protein CASSPPVRLVHEQYF. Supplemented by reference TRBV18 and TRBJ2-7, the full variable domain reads NAGVMQNPRHLVRRRGQEARLRCSPMKGHSHVYWYRQLPEEGLKFMVYLQKENIIDESGMPKERFSAEFPKEGPSILRIQQVVRGDSAAYFCASSPPVRLVHEQYFGPGTRLTVT.

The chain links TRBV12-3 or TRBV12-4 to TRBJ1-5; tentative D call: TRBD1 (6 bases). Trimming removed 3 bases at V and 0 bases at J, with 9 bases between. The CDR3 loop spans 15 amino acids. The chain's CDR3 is CASSFSGDSNQPQHF. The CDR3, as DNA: TGTGCCAGCAGTTTTTCAGGGGATAGCAATCAGCCCCAGCATTTT.

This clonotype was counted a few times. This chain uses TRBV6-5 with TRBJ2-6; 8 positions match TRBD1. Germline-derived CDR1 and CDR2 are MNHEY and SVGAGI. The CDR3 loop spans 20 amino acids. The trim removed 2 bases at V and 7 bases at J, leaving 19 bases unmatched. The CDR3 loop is CASSYPRTGPMSLGANVLTF. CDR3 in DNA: TGTGCCAGCAGTTACCCTAGGACAGGGCCAATGTCTCTGGGTGCCAACGTCCTGACTTTC.

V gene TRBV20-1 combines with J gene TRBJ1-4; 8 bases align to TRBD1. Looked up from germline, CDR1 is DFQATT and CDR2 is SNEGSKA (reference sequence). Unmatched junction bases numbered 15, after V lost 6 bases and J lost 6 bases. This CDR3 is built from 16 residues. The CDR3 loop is CSATQAAGGIDEKLFF. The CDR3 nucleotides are TGCAGTGCGACTCAGGCTGCAGGGGGCATAGATGAAAAACTGTTTTTT.

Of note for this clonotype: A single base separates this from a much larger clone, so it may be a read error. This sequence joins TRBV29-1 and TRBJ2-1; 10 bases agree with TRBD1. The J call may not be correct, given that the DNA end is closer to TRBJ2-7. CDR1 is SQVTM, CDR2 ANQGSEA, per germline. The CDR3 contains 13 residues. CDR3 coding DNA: TGCAGCGCCGCGGGACAGGGGAGGGGCGAGCAGTACTTC. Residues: CSAAGQGRGEQYF.

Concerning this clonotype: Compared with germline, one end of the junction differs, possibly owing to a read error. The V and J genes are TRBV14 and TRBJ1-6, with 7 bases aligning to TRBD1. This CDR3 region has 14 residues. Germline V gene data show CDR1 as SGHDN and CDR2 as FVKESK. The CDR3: CASSWEGANSPPHF. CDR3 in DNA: TGTGCCAGCAGCTGGGAGGGGGCGAATTCACCCCCCCACTTT.

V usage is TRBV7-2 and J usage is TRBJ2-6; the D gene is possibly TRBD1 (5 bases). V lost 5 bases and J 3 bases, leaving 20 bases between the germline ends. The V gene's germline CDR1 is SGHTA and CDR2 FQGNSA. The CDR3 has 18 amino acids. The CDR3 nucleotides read TGTACCAGCAGCCCCCTGGCGGCAGGGCTAATTGGGGCCAACGTCCTGACTTTC. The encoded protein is CTSSPLAAGLIGANVLTF.

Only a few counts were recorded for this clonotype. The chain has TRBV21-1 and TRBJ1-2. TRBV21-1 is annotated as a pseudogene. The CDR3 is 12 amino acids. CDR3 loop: CASSNPPSGYTF. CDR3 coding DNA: TGTGCCAGCAGCAACCCTCCATCTGGCTACACCTTC.

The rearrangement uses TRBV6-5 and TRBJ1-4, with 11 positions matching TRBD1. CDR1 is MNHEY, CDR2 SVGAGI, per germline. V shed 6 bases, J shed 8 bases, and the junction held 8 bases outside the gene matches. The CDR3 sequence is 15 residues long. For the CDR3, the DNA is TGTGCCAGCAGGGGACAGGGGGTTAGTGAAGAAAAACTGTTTTTT. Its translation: CASRGQGVSEEKLFF.

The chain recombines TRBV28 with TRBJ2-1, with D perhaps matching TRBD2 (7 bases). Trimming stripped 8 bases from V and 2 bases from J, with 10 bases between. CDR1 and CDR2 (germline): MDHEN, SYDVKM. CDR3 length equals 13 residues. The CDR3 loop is CASGGAAYNEQFF. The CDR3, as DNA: TGTGCCAGCGGGGGGGCGGCCTACAATGAGCAGTTCTTC.

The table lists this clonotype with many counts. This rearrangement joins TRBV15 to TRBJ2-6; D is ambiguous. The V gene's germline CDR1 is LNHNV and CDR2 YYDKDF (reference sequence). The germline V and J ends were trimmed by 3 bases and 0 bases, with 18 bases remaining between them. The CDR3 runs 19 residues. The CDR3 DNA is TGTGCCACCAGCAGGGTCCCTGAGGCCCTGGGCTCTGGGGCCAACGTCCTGACTTTC. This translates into CATSRVPEALGSGANVLTF.